This is a list of T cell receptor beta chains from one sample in a study of blood T cells in healthy people across ages. TCRdb analysed the 5' RACE reads with MiXCR anew, one entry per CDR3 protein. The sample lists about 930,000 distinct CDR3 sequences, 25% to 30% seen once, with roughly 10% in the top ten. Separately, the same data were catalogued under a study of T cells of mothers and their children.

The source material was blood. These receptors all stem from a woman in her 40s in good health. The CDR3 runs from the conserved cysteine through the conserved F or W. A D gene is named only where the DNA matches it firmly. Expanded clones are given a class, and other clones once, few, many or no size at all.

v_call: TRBV20-1
j_call: TRBJ2-7
clone_size: NA
d_call: NA
cdr3_aa: CSAWVPGHYEQYF
cdr3_nt: TGCAGTGCGTGGGTCCCGGGACATTACGAGCAGTACTTC

v_call: TRBV12-3/TRBV12-4
j_call: TRBJ2-3
clone_size: many
d_call: TRBD2
cdr3_aa: CASSSALGTGTSGAGDTQYF
cdr3_nt: TGTGCCAGCAGTTCCGCTCTGGGGACAGGGACTAGCGGGGCGGGAGATACGCAGTATTTT

v_call: TRBV28
j_call: TRBJ2-1
clone_size: NA
d_call: TRBD2
cdr3_aa: CASSFKGGGPMNNEQFF
cdr3_nt: TGTGCCAGCAGTTTCAAGGGCGGGGGGCCGATGAACAATGAGCAGTTCTTC

v_call: TRBV4-1
j_call: TRBJ2-1
clone_size: few
d_call: NA
cdr3_aa: CASSQGPDSYNEQFF
cdr3_nt: TGCGCCAGCAGCCAAGGCCCTGACTCCTACAATGAGCAGTTCTTC

v_call: TRBV29-1
j_call: TRBJ1-1
clone_size: few
d_call: NA
cdr3_aa: CSAGKGVNTEAFF
cdr3_nt: TGCAGCGCTGGGAAAGGCGTGAACACTGAAGCTTTCTTT

v_call: TRBV24-1
j_call: TRBJ2-5
clone_size: few
d_call: TRBD1
cdr3_aa: CATSDFGTGEEETQYF
cdr3_nt: TGTGCCACCAGTGATTTCGGGACAGGGGAGGAAGAGACCCAGTACTTC

v_call: TRBV7-2
j_call: TRBJ1-6
clone_size: few
d_call: NA
cdr3_aa: CASSYGASNSPLHF
cdr3_nt: TGTGCCAGCAGCTATGGGGCGAGTAATTCACCCCTCCACTTT

v_call: TRBV9
j_call: TRBJ1-2
clone_size: once
d_call: NA
cdr3_aa: CASSAPRSNYGYTF
cdr3_nt: TGTGCCAGCAGCGCGCCGCGGTCTAACTATGGCTACACCTTC

v_call: TRBV10-3
j_call: TRBJ1-4
clone_size: many
d_call: NA
cdr3_aa: CAISDEVGEKLFF
cdr3_nt: TGTGCCATCAGTGATGAGGTCGGGGAAAAACTGTTTTTT

v_call: TRBV4-2
j_call: TRBJ2-1
clone_size: many
d_call: TRBD2
cdr3_aa: CASSQVVSQAGASNEQFF
cdr3_nt: TGTGCCAGCAGCCAAGTCGTCTCCCAAGCGGGGGCGAGCAATGAGCAGTTCTTC

v_call: TRBV7-8
j_call: TRBJ1-1
clone_size: many
d_call: NA
cdr3_aa: CASSFRFTATEAFF
cdr3_nt: TGTGCCAGCAGCTTCAGATTTACAGCGACTGAAGCTTTCTTT

v_call: TRBV3-1
j_call: TRBJ2-7
clone_size: many
d_call: NA
cdr3_aa: CASSQEAAGRAEQYF
cdr3_nt: TGTGCCAGCAGCCAAGAGGCGGCAGGGCGAGCCGAGCAGTACTTC

v_call: TRBV21-1
j_call: TRBJ2-7
clone_size: many
d_call: NA
cdr3_aa: CASSRKKGGPYEQYF
cdr3_nt: TGTGCCAGCAGCAGAAAGAAGGGAGGACCCTACGAGCAGTACTTC

v_call: TRBV5-1
j_call: TRBJ2-7
clone_size: NA
d_call: NA
cdr3_aa: CASSLVGSGSSYEQYF
cdr3_nt: TGCGCCAGCAGCTTGGTAGGCAGCGGCAGCTCCTACGAGCAGTACTTC

v_call: TRBV5-1
j_call: TRBJ2-5
clone_size: many
d_call: TRBD2
cdr3_aa: CASTPLTSGGVETQYF
cdr3_nt: TGCGCCAGCACCCCTTTGACTAGCGGGGGGGTAGAGACCCAGTACTTC

v_call: TRBV4-2
j_call: TRBJ2-7
clone_size: few
d_call: TRBD1
cdr3_aa: CASSQDRTHYEQYF
cdr3_nt: TGTGCCAGCAGCCAGGACAGGACCCACTACGAGCAGTACTTC

v_call: TRBV7-7
j_call: TRBJ2-7
clone_size: few
d_call: NA
cdr3_aa: CASSLGDGDLYEQYF
cdr3_nt: TGTGCTAGCAGCTTAGGAGATGGGGATCTTTACGAGCAGTACTTC

v_call: TRBV5-1
j_call: TRBJ2-1
clone_size: NA
d_call: NA
cdr3_aa: CASSLSAGSSYNEQFF
cdr3_nt: TGCGCCAGCAGCTTGTCGGCAGGGAGCTCCTACAATGAGCAGTTCTTC

v_call: TRBV3-1
j_call: TRBJ2-5
clone_size: NA
d_call: TRBD2
cdr3_aa: CASSQGGLAGSESQYF
cdr3_nt: TGTGCCAGCAGCCAAGGGGGACTAGCGGGGAGTGAGTCCCAGTACTTC

v_call: TRBV7-2
j_call: TRBJ2-3
clone_size: NA
d_call: NA
cdr3_aa: CASSLSSTYTDTQYF
cdr3_nt: TGTGCCAGCAGCTTATCGTCAACCTACACAGATACGCAGTATTTT

v_call: TRBV6-5
j_call: TRBJ2-4
clone_size: few
d_call: NA
cdr3_aa: CASRGAGPYNEQYF
cdr3_nt: TGTGCCAGCAGGGGTGCAGGGCCCTACAATGAGCAGTACTTC

v_call: TRBV20-1
j_call: TRBJ2-1
clone_size: NA
d_call: NA
cdr3_aa: CSAGGWRNEQFF
cdr3_nt: TGCAGTGCTGGGGGATGGAGGAATGAGCAGTTCTTC

v_call: TRBV29-1
j_call: TRBJ2-3
clone_size: NA
d_call: TRBD1
cdr3_aa: CSVVPRRDSSTDTQYF
cdr3_nt: TGCAGCGTTGTTCCCCGTCGGGACAGTAGCACAGATACGCAGTATTTT

v_call: TRBV20-1
j_call: TRBJ1-4
clone_size: NA
d_call: NA
cdr3_aa: CSASFMGVNEKLFF
cdr3_nt: TGCAGTGCCTCTTTCATGGGGGTTAATGAAAAACTGTTTTTT

v_call: TRBV10-3
j_call: TRBJ2-3
clone_size: many
d_call: NA
cdr3_aa: CAISGGDQATDTQYF
cdr3_nt: TGTGCCATCAGTGGGGGAGACCAAGCTACAGATACGCAGTATTTT

v_call: TRBV5-1
j_call: TRBJ2-2
clone_size: NA
d_call: TRBD1
cdr3_aa: CASSFRQGKDTGELFF
cdr3_nt: TGCGCCAGCAGCTTCCGACAGGGGAAGGACACCGGGGAGCTGTTTTTT

v_call: TRBV9
j_call: TRBJ2-7
clone_size: NA
d_call: NA
cdr3_aa: CASSVEFGGNYEQYF
cdr3_nt: TGTGCCAGCAGCGTAGAATTCGGGGGCAACTACGAGCAGTACTTC

v_call: TRBV20-1
j_call: TRBJ1-5
clone_size: many
d_call: NA
cdr3_aa: CSARDRGRGGQQPQHF
cdr3_nt: TGCAGTGCTAGAGATCGGGGCAGGGGAGGACAACAGCCCCAGCATTTT

v_call: TRBV6-5
j_call: TRBJ2-2
clone_size: NA
d_call: NA
cdr3_aa: CASSYGYEDTGELFF
cdr3_nt: TGTGCCAGCAGTTACGGGTACGAGGACACCGGGGAGCTGTTTTTT

v_call: TRBV5-1
j_call: TRBJ2-7
clone_size: many
d_call: NA
cdr3_aa: CASSPSSAYEQYF
cdr3_nt: TGCGCCAGCAGCCCCTCGTCAGCCTACGAGCAGTACTTC

v_call: TRBV28
j_call: TRBJ2-1
clone_size: few
d_call: TRBD1
cdr3_aa: CASSLVGQGATNEQFF
cdr3_nt: TGTGCCAGCAGTTTGGTGGGACAGGGGGCGACCAATGAGCAGTTCTTC

v_call: TRBV5-1
j_call: TRBJ1-2
clone_size: few
d_call: TRBD1
cdr3_aa: CASSSTGDNYGYTF
cdr3_nt: TGCGCCAGCAGCTCTACAGGGGATAACTATGGCTACACCTTC

v_call: TRBV20-1
j_call: TRBJ2-5
clone_size: NA
d_call: TRBD2
cdr3_aa: CSVTTSGGFGKTQYF
cdr3_nt: TGCAGTGTCACGACTAGCGGGGGCTTTGGGAAGACCCAGTACTTC

v_call: TRBV7-9
j_call: TRBJ1-5
clone_size: NA
d_call: NA
cdr3_aa: CASSLGGMGQPQHF
cdr3_nt: TGTGCCAGCAGCTTAGGGGGGATGGGGCAGCCCCAGCATTTT

v_call: TRBV7-2
j_call: TRBJ1-3
clone_size: many
d_call: NA
cdr3_aa: CASSPGDAGNTIYF
cdr3_nt: TGTGCCAGCAGCCCCGGCGATGCGGGAAACACCATATATTTT

v_call: TRBV20-1
j_call: TRBJ1-2
clone_size: few
d_call: NA
cdr3_aa: CSARGRGYGYTF
cdr3_nt: TGCAGTGCTAGAGGCAGGGGATATGGCTACACCTTC

v_call: TRBV11-2
j_call: TRBJ2-4
clone_size: many
d_call: NA
cdr3_aa: CASSFPTGPSVAKNIQYF
cdr3_nt: TGTGCCAGCAGCTTCCCAACGGGGCCCTCCGTGGCCAAAAACATTCAGTACTTC

v_call: TRBV5-1
j_call: TRBJ1-2
clone_size: many
d_call: TRBD1
cdr3_aa: CASARQGSLTSNYGYTF
cdr3_nt: TGCGCCAGCGCCAGACAGGGGTCTTTAACTTCTAACTATGGCTACACCTTC

v_call: TRBV27
j_call: TRBJ2-1
clone_size: many
d_call: NA
cdr3_aa: CASRRPLGRGPEEQFF
cdr3_nt: TGTGCCAGCAGAAGACCGTTGGGACGCGGACCAGAAGAGCAGTTCTTC

v_call: TRBV20-1
j_call: TRBJ2-7
clone_size: many
d_call: NA
cdr3_aa: CSARIDSRNEQYF
cdr3_nt: TGCAGTGCAAGGATCGACTCCCGAAACGAGCAGTACTTC

v_call: TRBV6-6
j_call: TRBJ2-6
clone_size: NA
d_call: NA
cdr3_aa: CASTGTSGANVLTF
cdr3_nt: TGTGCCAGCACCGGAACCTCTGGGGCCAACGTCCTGACTTTC

v_call: TRBV7-9
j_call: TRBJ2-4
clone_size: NA
d_call: TRBD1
cdr3_aa: CASSGSDRADIQYF
cdr3_nt: TGTGCCAGCAGCGGCTCGGACAGGGCGGACATTCAGTACTTC

v_call: TRBV10-3
j_call: TRBJ1-2
clone_size: few
d_call: NA
cdr3_aa: CAISDGASPGYTF
cdr3_nt: TGTGCCATCAGTGATGGGGCCAGCCCTGGCTACACCTTC

v_call: TRBV7-2
j_call: TRBJ1-5
clone_size: NA
d_call: TRBD1
cdr3_aa: CASSPGTGYSNQPQHF
cdr3_nt: TGTGCCAGCAGCCCCGGGACAGGGTATAGCAATCAGCCCCAGCATTTT

v_call: TRBV12-3/TRBV12-4
j_call: TRBJ1-2
clone_size: few
d_call: NA
cdr3_aa: CANAGNINYGYTF
cdr3_nt: TGTGCCAACGCCGGGAACATCAACTATGGCTACACCTTC

v_call: TRBV12-3/TRBV12-4
j_call: TRBJ2-1
clone_size: many
d_call: TRBD2
cdr3_aa: CASITIAGGPNNEQFF
cdr3_nt: TGTGCCAGCATCACGATAGCGGGGGGGCCCAACAATGAGCAGTTCTTC

v_call: TRBV12-3/TRBV12-4
j_call: TRBJ1-4
clone_size: few
d_call: NA
cdr3_aa: CASSLTGITEKLFF
cdr3_nt: TGTGCCAGCAGTTTGACAGGCATAACCGAAAAACTGTTTTTT

v_call: TRBV7-2
j_call: TRBJ1-1
clone_size: many
d_call: NA
cdr3_aa: CASRPTQMNTEAFF
cdr3_nt: TGTGCCAGCAGACCGACACAGATGAACACTGAAGCTTTCTTT

v_call: TRBV2
j_call: TRBJ1-2
clone_size: NA
d_call: TRBD1
cdr3_aa: CASREDREGYTF
cdr3_nt: TGTGCCAGCAGGGAGGACAGGGAAGGCTACACCTTC

v_call: TRBV5-1
j_call: TRBJ2-3
clone_size: many
d_call: NA
cdr3_aa: CASSPGADTQYF
cdr3_nt: TGTGCCAGCAGCCCCGGGGCAGATACGCAGTATTTT

v_call: TRBV7-3
j_call: TRBJ2-6
clone_size: many
d_call: TRBD1
cdr3_aa: CASSLPGTGAHGGANVLTF
cdr3_nt: TGTGCCAGCAGCCTCCCCGGGACAGGGGCTCATGGAGGGGCCAACGTCCTGACTTTC

v_call: TRBV15
j_call: TRBJ2-1
clone_size: NA
d_call: NA
cdr3_aa: CATSRQGELGEQFF
cdr3_nt: TGTGCCACCAGTAGGCAGGGTGAATTAGGTGAGCAGTTCTTC

v_call: TRBV28
j_call: TRBJ1-2
clone_size: many
d_call: NA
cdr3_aa: CASSSTGWGYTF
cdr3_nt: TGTGCCAGCAGTTCGACTGGATGGGGCTACACCTTC

v_call: TRBV20-1
j_call: TRBJ2-1
clone_size: NA
d_call: TRBD2
cdr3_aa: CSARRGGRVEQFF
cdr3_nt: TGCAGTGCTAGGCGGGGGGGCCGTGTTGAGCAGTTCTTC